The next 9 T cell receptor beta chains were all read from a single sample in a study of blood T cell repertoires in COVID-19. Produced via immunoSEQ multiplex PCR; TCRdb's table is partial and in-frame only. The repertoire holds approximately 100,000 clones, with more than 60% as singletons. The sample taken for sequencing was peripheral blood. The receptors originated from a man between 65 and 85 years old with acute or convalescent COVID-19.

As DNA, the CDR3 is TGTGCCAGCAGTGAAGACTACCAAGAGACCCAGTACTTC. Protein product: CASSEDYQETQYF. The chain has TRBV2 and TRBJ2-5, with D unclear. Germline lookup yields CDR1 SNHLY and CDR2 FYNNEI. The length of the CDR3 is 13 residues. V was shortened by 1 base and J by 0 bases, with 3 bases between the two germline ends.

This chain uses TRBV6-2 or TRBV6-3 with TRBJ2-7; D remains ambiguous. The germline V and J ends were trimmed by 5 bases and 3 bases, with 5 bases remaining between them. There are 11 residues in the CDR3. The germline V gene encodes CDR1 MNHEY and CDR2 SVGEGT. The CDR3 protein is CASSLLYEQYF. The CDR3 nucleotides read TGTGCCAGCAGTCTCCTCTACGAGCAGTACTTC.

V gene TRBV5-1 combines with J gene TRBJ2-6; no firm D call. CDR1 is SGHRS, CDR2 YFSETQ, per germline. V lost 4 bases and J 0 bases, leaving 8 bases between the germline ends. The CDR3 consists of 15 residues. In nucleotides, the CDR3 is TGCGCCAGCAGCCCAACGAGCTCTGGGGCCAACGTCCTGACTTTC. Amino acid sequence: CASSPTSSGANVLTF.

The sample holds a few counts of this clone. J is TRBJ1-1 and V is TRBV5-1, with 8 bases that match TRBD1. Trimming removed 7 bases from V and 1 base from J; junction bases left unmatched: 6. Germline lookup yields CDR1 SGHRS and CDR2 YFSETQ. The CDR3 is 14 residues long. CDR3 sequence (DNA): TGCGCCAGCCGGGCCGGGACAGGGAACACTGAAGCTTTCTTT. The encoded protein is CASRAGTGNTEAFF.

The V gene is TRBV29-1, the J gene TRBJ2-1, with 7 nucleotides matching TRBD2. V lost 7 bases to trimming and J lost 4 bases; unmatched junction nucleotides: 10. CDR3 length: 14 residues. The V gene's germline CDR1 is SQVTM and CDR2 ANQGSEA. Here the CDR3 DNA reads TGCAGCGCCTTAGCCGGGACTACGTACAATGAGCAGTTCTTC. Residues: CSALAGTTYNEQFF.

The V and J genes are TRBV6-6 and TRBJ1-5; TRBD1 agrees at 9 bases. With 5 bases clipped from V and 2 bases from J, the junction kept 10 bases outside the gene matches. Germline lookup yields CDR1 MNHNY and CDR2 SVGAGI (reference sequence). The CDR3 is made up of 17 amino acids. The CDR3 sequence is CASSPRTGVWGNQPQHF. DNA for the CDR3: TGTGCCAGCAGTCCGAGGACAGGGGTATGGGGCAATCAGCCCCAGCATTTT.

V usage is TRBV28 and J usage is TRBJ1-2, with TRBD1 matching 9 bases. Unmatched junction bases numbered 3, after V lost 7 bases and J lost 6 bases. The germline CDR1 and CDR2 sequences are MDHEN and SYDVKM. This CDR3 has 12 residues. The CDR3 reads CASTRTGDGYTF. DNA of the CDR3: TGTGCCAGCACCAGGACAGGGGATGGCTACACCTTC.

J is TRBJ1-1 and V is TRBV28; D uncertain. The CDR3 extends over 15 amino acids. Trimming stripped 6 bases from V and 3 bases from J, with 17 bases between. Germline-derived CDR1 and CDR2 are MDHEN and SYDVKM. The CDR3 DNA is TGTGCCAGCAGCACCCCTAATAGGCAGGACACTGAAGCTTTCTTT. Amino acid sequence: CASSTPNRQDTEAFF. Drawing the rest from reference TRBV28 and TRBJ1-1, the complete variable domain is DVKVTQSSRYLVKRTGEKVFLECVQDMDHENMFWYRQDPGLGLRLIYFSYDVKMKEKGDIPEGYSVSREKKERFSLILESASTNQTSMYLCASSTPNRQDTEAFFGQGTRLTVV.

The chain's CDR3 is CASSLGDSSGNTIYF. The CDR3 bases are TGTGCCAGCAGCTTGGGGGACAGCTCTGGAAACACCATATATTTT. V is TRBV5-6 and J is TRBJ1-3; 7 positions match TRBD1. The CDR3 consists of 15 residues. Germline trimming cut 0 bases from V and 0 bases from J; bases unmatched to any gene: 0. Germline V CDR1 and CDR2: SGHDT, YYEEEE.